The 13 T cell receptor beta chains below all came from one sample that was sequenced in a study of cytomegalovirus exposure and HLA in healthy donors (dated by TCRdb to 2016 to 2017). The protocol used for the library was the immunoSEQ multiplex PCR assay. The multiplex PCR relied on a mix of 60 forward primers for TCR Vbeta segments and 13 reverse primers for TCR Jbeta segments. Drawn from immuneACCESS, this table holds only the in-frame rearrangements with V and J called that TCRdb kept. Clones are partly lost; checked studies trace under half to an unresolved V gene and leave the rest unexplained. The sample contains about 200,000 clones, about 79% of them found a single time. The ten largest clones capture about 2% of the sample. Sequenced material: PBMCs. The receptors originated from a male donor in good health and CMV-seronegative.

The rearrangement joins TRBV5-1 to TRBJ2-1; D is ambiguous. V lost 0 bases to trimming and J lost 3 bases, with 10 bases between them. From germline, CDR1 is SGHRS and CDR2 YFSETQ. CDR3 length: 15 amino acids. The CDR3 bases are TGCGCCAGCAGCTTGGGGCTAGGTTACTACAATGAGCAGTTCTTC. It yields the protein CASSLGLGYYNEQFF.

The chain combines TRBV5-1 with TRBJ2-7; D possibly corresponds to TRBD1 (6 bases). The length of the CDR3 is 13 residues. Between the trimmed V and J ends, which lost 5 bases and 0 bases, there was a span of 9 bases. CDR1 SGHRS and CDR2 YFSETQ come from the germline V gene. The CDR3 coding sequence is TGCGCCAGCAGAACAGGGAGCTCCTACGAGCAGTACTTC. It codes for CASRTGSSYEQYF.

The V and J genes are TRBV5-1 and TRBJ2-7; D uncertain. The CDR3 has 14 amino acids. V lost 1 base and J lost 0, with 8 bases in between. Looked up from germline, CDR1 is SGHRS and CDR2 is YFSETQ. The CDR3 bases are TGCGCCAGCAGCTTGAGAAAGAGCTCCTACGAGCAGTACTTC. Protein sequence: CASSLRKSSYEQYF. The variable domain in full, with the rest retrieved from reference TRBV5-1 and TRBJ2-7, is KAGVTQTPRYLIKTRGQQVTLSCSPISGHRSVSWYQQTPGQGLQFLFEYFSETQRNKGNFPGRFSGRQFSNSRSEMNVSTLELGDSALYLCASSLRKSSYEQYFGPGTRLTVT.

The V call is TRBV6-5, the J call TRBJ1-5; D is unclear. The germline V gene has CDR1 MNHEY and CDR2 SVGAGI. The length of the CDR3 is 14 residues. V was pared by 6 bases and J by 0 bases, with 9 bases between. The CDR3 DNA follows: TGTGCCAGCAGGAACAGTTATAGCAATCAGCCCCAGCATTTT. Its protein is CASRNSYSNQPQHF.

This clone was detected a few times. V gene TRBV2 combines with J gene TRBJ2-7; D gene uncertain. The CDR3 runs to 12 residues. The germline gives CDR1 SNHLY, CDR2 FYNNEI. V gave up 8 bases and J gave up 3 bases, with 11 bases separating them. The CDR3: CASRYSRYEQYF. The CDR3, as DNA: TGTGCCAGCCGGTACAGCCGCTACGAGCAGTACTTC.

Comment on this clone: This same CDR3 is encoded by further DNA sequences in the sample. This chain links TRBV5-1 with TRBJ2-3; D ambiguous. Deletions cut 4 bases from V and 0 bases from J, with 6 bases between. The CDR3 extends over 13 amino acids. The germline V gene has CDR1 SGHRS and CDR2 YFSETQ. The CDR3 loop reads CASSGPSTDTQYF. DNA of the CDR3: TGCGCCAGCAGCGGGCCTAGCACAGATACGCAGTATTTT.

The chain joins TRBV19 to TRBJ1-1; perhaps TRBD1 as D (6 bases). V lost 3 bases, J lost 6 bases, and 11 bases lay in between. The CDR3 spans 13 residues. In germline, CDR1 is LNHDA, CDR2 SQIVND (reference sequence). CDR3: CASSIRGTAEAFF. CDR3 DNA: TGTGCCAGTAGTATCAGGGGTACGGCTGAAGCTTTCTTT.

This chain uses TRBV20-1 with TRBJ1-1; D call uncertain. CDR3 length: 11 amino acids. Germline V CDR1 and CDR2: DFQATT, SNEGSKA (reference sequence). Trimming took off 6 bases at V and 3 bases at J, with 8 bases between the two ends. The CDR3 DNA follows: TGCAGTGCCCGTTCGGACACTGAAGCTTTCTTT. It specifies CSARSDTEAFF.

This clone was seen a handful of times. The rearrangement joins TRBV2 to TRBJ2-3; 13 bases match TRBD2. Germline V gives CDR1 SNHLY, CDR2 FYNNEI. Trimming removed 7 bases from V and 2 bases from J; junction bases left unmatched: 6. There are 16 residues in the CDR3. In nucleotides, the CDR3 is TGTGCCAGCATTTTAACTAGCGGGGGGGCCACAGATACGCAGTATTTT. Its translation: CASILTSGGATDTQYF.

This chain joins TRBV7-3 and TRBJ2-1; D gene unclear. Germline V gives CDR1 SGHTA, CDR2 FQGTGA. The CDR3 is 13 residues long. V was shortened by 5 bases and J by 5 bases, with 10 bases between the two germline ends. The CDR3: CASSTYKNNEQFF. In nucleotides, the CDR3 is TGTGCCAGCAGCACATATAAAAACAATGAGCAGTTCTTC.

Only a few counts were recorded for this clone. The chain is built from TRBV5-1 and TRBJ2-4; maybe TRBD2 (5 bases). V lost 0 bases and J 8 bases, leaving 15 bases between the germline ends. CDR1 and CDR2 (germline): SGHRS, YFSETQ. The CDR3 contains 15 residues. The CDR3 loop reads CASSLGTEKADIQYF. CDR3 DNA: TGCGCCAGCAGCTTGGGGACGGAAAAAGCGGACATTCAGTACTTC.

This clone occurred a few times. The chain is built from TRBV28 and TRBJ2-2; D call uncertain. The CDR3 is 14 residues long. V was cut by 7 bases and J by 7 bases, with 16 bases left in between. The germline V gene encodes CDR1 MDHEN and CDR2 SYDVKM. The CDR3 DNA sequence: TGTGCCAGCAAGAGACTGGGTACGATCGGGGAGCTGTTTTTT. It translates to CASKRLGTIGELFF.

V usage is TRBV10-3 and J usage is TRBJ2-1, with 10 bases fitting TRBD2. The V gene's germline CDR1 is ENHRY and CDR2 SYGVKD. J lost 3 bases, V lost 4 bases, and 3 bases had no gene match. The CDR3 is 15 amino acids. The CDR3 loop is CAISASGSNYNEQFF. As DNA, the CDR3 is TGTGCCATCAGTGCTAGCGGGAGCAACTACAATGAGCAGTTCTTC.